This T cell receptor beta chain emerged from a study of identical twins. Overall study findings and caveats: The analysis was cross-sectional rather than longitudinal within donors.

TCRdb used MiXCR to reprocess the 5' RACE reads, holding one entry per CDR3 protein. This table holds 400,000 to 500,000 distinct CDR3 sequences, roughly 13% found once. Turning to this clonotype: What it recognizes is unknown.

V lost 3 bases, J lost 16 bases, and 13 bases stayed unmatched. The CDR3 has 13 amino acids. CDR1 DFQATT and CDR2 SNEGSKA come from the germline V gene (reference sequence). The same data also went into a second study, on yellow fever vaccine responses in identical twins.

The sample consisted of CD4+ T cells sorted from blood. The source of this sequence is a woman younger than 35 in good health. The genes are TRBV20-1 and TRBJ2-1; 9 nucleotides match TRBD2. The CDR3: CSARREGRRDNFF. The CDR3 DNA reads TGCAGTGCTAGGCGGGAGGGCCGAAGGGATAATTTCTTC.